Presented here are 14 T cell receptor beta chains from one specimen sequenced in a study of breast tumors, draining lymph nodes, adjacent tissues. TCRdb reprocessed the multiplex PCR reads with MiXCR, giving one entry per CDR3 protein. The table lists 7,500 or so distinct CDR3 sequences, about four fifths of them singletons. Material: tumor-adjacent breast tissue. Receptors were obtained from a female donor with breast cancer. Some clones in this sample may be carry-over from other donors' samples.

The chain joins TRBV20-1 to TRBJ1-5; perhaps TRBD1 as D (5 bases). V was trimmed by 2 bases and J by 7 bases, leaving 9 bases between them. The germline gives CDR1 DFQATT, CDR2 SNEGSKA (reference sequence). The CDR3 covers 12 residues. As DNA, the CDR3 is TGCAGTGCTAGAAAAGGGGACCAGCCCCAGCATTTT. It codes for CSARKGDQPQHF.

The CDR3 region has the DNA TGCAGTGCTAGAGATAGACTAGCGGGAACACGAGAAGAGCAGTACTTC. It encodes CSARDRLAGTREEQYF. The chain links TRBV20-1 to TRBJ2-7; TRBD2 agrees at 11 bases. The J segment lost 7 bases and the V segment lost 0 bases, leaving 11 bases of the junction unmatched. Per germline, CDR1 DFQATT and CDR2 SNEGSKA (reference sequence). The CDR3 runs to 16 residues.

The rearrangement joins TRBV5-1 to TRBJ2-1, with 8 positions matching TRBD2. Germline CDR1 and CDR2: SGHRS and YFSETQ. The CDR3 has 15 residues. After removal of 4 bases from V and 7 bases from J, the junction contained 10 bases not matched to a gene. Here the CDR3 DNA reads TGCGCCAGCAGCCAACTGACCGCGGGAGGAAATGAGCAGTTCTTC. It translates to CASSQLTAGGNEQFF.

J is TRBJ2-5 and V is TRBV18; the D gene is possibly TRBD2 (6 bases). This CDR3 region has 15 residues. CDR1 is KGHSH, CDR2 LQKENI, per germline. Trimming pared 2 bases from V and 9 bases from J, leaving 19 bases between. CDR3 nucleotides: TGTGCCAGCTCACCAGGGCCAAGGGAGTGGGAGGCCCAGTACTTC. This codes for CASSPGPREWEAQYF. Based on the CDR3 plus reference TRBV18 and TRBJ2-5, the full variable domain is NAGVMQNPRHLVRRRGQEARLRCSPMKGHSHVYWYRQLPEEGLKFMVYLQKENIIDESGMPKERFSAEFPKEGPSILRIQQVVRGDSAAYFCASSPGPREWEAQYFGPGTRLLVL.

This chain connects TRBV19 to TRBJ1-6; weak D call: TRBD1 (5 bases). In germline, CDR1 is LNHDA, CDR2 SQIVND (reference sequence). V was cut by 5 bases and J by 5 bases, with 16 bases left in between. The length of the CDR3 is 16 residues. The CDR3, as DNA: TGTGCCAGTAGTCCCCTCGTCGGGGGTAATAATTCACCCCTCCACTTT. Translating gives CASSPLVGGNNSPLHF.

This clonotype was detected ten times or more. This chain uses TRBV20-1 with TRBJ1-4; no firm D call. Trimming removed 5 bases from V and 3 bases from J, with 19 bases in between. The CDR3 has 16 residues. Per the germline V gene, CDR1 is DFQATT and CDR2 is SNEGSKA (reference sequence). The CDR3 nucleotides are TGCAGTGCTTCTACCGATCCTAATGGAGCTAATGAAAAACTGTTTTTT. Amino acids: CSASTDPNGANEKLFF.

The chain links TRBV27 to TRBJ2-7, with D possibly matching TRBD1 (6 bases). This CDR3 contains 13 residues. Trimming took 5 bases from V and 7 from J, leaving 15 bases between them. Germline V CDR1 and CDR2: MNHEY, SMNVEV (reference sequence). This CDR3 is CASSTNRDTEQYF. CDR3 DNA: TGTGCCAGCAGTACTAACCGGGACACAGAGCAGTACTTC.

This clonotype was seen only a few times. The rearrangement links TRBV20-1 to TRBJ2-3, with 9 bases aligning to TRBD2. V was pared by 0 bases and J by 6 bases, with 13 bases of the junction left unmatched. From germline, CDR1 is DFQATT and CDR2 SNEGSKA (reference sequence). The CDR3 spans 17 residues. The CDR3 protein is CSARDRGLAPNPDTQYF. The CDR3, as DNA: TGCAGTGCTAGAGATCGGGGACTAGCCCCAAATCCTGATACGCAGTATTTT.

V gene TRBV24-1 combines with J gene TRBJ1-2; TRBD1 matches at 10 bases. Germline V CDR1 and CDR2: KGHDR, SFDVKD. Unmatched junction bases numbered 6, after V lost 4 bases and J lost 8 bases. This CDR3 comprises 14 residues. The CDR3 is CATSDRTGGYGYTF. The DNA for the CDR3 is TGTGCCACCAGTGACCGGACAGGGGGGTACGGCTACACCTTC.

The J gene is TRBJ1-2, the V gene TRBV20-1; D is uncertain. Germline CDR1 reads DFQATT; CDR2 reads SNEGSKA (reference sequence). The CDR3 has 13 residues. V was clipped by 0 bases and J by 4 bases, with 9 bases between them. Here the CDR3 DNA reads TGCAGTGCTAGAGATCGCCTTCTCTATGGCTACACCTTC. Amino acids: CSARDRLLYGYTF.

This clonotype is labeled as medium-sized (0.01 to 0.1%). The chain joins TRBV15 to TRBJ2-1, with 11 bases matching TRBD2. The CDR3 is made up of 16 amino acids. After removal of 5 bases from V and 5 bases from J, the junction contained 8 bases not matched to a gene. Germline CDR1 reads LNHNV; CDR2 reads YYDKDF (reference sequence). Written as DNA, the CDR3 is TGTGCCACCAGCGGCCGACTAGCGGGGACCCACAATGAGCAGTTCTTC. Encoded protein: CATSGRLAGTHNEQFF.

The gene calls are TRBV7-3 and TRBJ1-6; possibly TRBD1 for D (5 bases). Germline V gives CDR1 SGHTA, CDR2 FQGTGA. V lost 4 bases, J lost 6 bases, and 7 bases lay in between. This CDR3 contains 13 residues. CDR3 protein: CASSSGLNSPLHF. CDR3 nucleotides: TGTGCCAGCAGCTCGGGGCTTAATTCACCCCTCCACTTT.

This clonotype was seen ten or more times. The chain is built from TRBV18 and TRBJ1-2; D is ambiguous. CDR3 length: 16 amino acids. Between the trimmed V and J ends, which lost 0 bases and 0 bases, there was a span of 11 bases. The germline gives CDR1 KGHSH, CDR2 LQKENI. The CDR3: CASSPPSQRANYGYTF. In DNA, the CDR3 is TGTGCCAGCTCACCACCCTCACAGAGAGCTAACTATGGCTACACCTTC.

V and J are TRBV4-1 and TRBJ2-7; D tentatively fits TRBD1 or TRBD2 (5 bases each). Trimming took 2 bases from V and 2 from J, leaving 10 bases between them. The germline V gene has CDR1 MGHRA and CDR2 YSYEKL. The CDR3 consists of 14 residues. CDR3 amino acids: CASSQFPGPYEQYF. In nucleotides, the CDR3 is TGCGCCAGCAGCCAATTCCCGGGACCCTACGAGCAGTACTTC.